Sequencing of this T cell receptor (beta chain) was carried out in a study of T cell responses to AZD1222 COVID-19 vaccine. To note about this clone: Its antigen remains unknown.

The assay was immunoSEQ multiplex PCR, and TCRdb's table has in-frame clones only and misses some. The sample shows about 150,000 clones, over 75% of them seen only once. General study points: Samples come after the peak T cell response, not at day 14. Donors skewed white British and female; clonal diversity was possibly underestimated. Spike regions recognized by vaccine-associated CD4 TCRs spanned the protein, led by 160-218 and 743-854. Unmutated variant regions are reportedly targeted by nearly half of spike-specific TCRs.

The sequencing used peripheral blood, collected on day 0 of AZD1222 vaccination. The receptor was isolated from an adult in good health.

DNA for the CDR3: TGTGCCACCAGTGACAGGACAGGGGGCCTTACCGGGGAGCTGTTTTTT. Encoded protein: CATSDRTGGLTGELFF. The J gene is TRBJ2-2, the V gene TRBV24-1, with 11 nucleotides matching TRBD1. This CDR3 is built from 16 residues. J lost 5 bases, V lost 4 bases, and 5 bases had no gene match. CDR1 and CDR2 (germline): KGHDR, SFDVKD.